This T cell receptor (beta chain) was sequenced for a study of blood T cell repertoires in COVID-19. As for the study in general: The cDNA or gDNA used as material had been derived from T cells, B-cell-depleted T cells, or PBMCs.

As handled by the study authors: Reference gene primer amplification yielded estimated nucleated cell counts. TCRdb's copy holds only in-frame clones and misses some; the assay was immunoSEQ multiplex PCR. The V and J calls and the clone size are those of that table, but D and trimming were determined from the DNA. The sample carries 98,000 or so clones, around four fifths recorded once. The CDR3 is 13 amino acids. Germline CDR1 is KGHSH and CDR2 is LQKENI. Trimming removed 8 bases from V and 1 base from J, with 11 bases in between. This TCR was sampled from a man aged 60 to 69 with acute or convalescent COVID-19. The sequenced sample consisted of peripheral blood. The chain combines TRBV18 with TRBJ1-1; the D gene is possibly TRBD1 (5 bases). CDR3 DNA sequence: TGTGCCAGCAGGGGCTCTAGGAACACTGAAGCTTTCTTT. Translated, it gives CASRGSRNTEAFF.